This is a list of T cell receptor beta chains from one sample in a study of identical twins. TCRdb re-derived calls from the 5' RACE reads in MiXCR, one entry per CDR3 protein. Of 300,000 to 400,000 distinct CDR3 sequences listed, roughly 12% are singletons. The same specimen was also included in a second study, on yellow fever vaccine responses in identical twins.

The sequenced sample consisted of CD8+ T cells sorted from blood. Receptors originate from a woman aged 18-29 years in good health. CDR3s include the opening cysteine and the closing phenylalanine or tryptophan. A D gene is named only where the DNA matches it firmly. Size is stated for part of the rows, as once, few or many counts, or as a class when the clone is expanded.

V gene	J gene	D gene	clone size	CDR3 protein	CDR3 DNA
TRBV5-5	TRBJ2-1	TRBD2	few	CASSLEGLGIYEQFF	TGTGCCAGCAGCTTGGAGGGACTAGGGATTTATGAGCAGTTCTTC
TRBV2	TRBJ2-1	-	-	CASSEALAVSSYNEQFF	TGTGCCAGCAGTGAAGCGCTGGCCGTGAGCTCCTACAATGAGCAGTTCTTC
TRBV2	TRBJ2-3	TRBD1	few	CASSPGTGGRYSTDTQYF	TGTGCCAGCAGTCCCGGGACAGGGGGCCGGTATAGCACAGATACGCAGTATTTT
TRBV20-1	TRBJ2-7	TRBD2	-	CSARDTRLAGYEQYF	TGCAGTGCTAGAGATACTCGACTAGCCGGCTACGAGCAGTACTTC
TRBV7-9	TRBJ2-5	TRBD2	-	CASSPRTSGRETQYF	TGTGCCAGCAGCCCCCGGACTAGTGGGCGAGAGACCCAGTACTTC
TRBV5-1	TRBJ1-2	-	many	CASSLEPGSFDGYTF	TGCGCCAGCAGCTTGGAGCCAGGGAGCTTTGATGGCTACACCTTC
TRBV9	TRBJ1-1	-	few	CASSVVSEAFF	TGTGCCAGCAGCGTAGTTTCGGAAGCTTTCTTT
TRBV4-1	TRBJ2-5	TRBD2	many	CASSQRASGVGQETQYF	TGCGCCAGCAGCCAAAGGGCTAGCGGAGTCGGTCAGGAGACCCAGTACTTC
TRBV3-1	TRBJ2-3	-	many	CASSRGHALTDTQYF	TGTGCCAGCAGCCGCGGACACGCGCTCACAGATACGCAGTATTTT
TRBV10-3	TRBJ2-1	TRBD2	-	CATQGGIGTSSYNEQFF	TGTGCCACCCAAGGGGGAATAGGGACTAGTTCCTACAATGAGCAGTTCTTC
TRBV20-1	TRBJ1-1	-	few	CSARSRQRGGTEAFF	TGCAGTGCTAGATCCCGACAGAGAGGGGGAACTGAAGCTTTCTTT